The rows below give T cell receptor beta chains drawn from one sample of a study of long-term antiretroviral therapy in people with HIV. Repertoires were generated with immunoSEQ multiplex PCR, while TCRdb's copy carries only in-frame clones and drops some. The sample consists of 20,000 to 25,000 clones, about 78% of them appearing once. The sample was unsorted PBMCs, taken 2.9 years after starting antiretroviral therapy. These receptors came from a woman under 40 with HIV. CDR3s include the opening cysteine and the closing phenylalanine or tryptophan. Fields, in order: J gene, V gene, D gene, clone size, CDR3 DNA, CDR3 protein. D genes are given only for firm matches. Only some rows state a clone size, as once, few, many or a class for expanded clones.

TRBJ1-1 | TRBV2 | . | . | TGTGCCAGCAGGGAGGGGGGGGAAGCTTTCTTT | CASREGGEAFF
TRBJ1-4 | TRBV30 | . | . | TGTGCCTGGAGAAGTTCCGGGGATGAAAAACTGTTTTTT | CAWRSSGDEKLFF
TRBJ2-2 | TRBV9 | TRBD2 | . | TGTGCCAGCAGCCCCAGCGGGGGGAACACCGGGGAGCTGTTTTTT | CASSPSGGNTGELFF
TRBJ2-1 | TRBV5-1 | . | once | TGCGCCAGCAGCTTGATAGGGAATAACAATGAGCAGTTCTTC | CASSLIGNNNEQFF
TRBJ2-5 | TRBV7-2 | TRBD1 | . | TGTGCCAGCAGCTCGGGACAGAGAGAGACCCAGTACTTC | CASSSGQRETQYF
TRBJ2-1 | TRBV6-6 | . | . | TGTGCCAGCAGTTACGCAACCTCAGGAGGCGAGGGCGAGCAGTTCTTC | CASSYATSGGEGEQFF
TRBJ1-2 | TRBV2 | . | . | TGTGCCAGCAGCCAGACCCCTACTAACTATGGCTACACCTTC | CASSQTPTNYGYTF
TRBJ2-1 | TRBV2 | TRBD1 | . | TGTGCCAGCAGTGTCCCCACAGGGGCGCGGAATGAGCAGTTCTTC | CASSVPTGARNEQFF
TRBJ1-1 | TRBV7-2 | . | . | TGTGCCAGCAGCTTAGTTAGGGGGGCAGGGAACACTGAAGCTTTCTTT | CASSLVRGAGNTEAFF
TRBJ1-2 | TRBV19 | TRBD1 | . | TGTGCCACCGCACAGGGGAACTATGGCTACACCTTC | CATAQGNYGYTF
TRBJ2-3 | TRBV2 | TRBD1 | . | TGTGCCAGCAGAGTTTTTGGACAGGGAAGCACAGATACGCAGTATTTT | CASRVFGQGSTDTQYF
TRBJ2-1 | TRBV6-4 | . | . | TGTGCCAGCAGCGCCTTTAGCGGAGATTACAATGAGCAGTTCTTC | CASSAFSGDYNEQFF
TRBJ2-6 | TRBV7-2 | . | . | TGTGCCAGCAGCGTTGGGGCGTTAAAAGGGTCTGGGGCCAACGTCCTGACTTTC | CASSVGALKGSGANVLTF
TRBJ1-4 | TRBV4-1 | TRBD1 | . | TGCGCCAGCAGCCAGAGGGACAGGAACAATGAAAAACTGTTTTTT | CASSQRDRNNEKLFF
TRBJ1-2 | TRBV6-6 | . | . | TGTGCCAGCAGTTACTGGGGGGGGAAGGGTTACTATGGCTACACCTTC | CASSYWGGKGYYGYTF
TRBJ2-2 | TRBV5-1 | . | . | TGCGCCAGCAGCTTGGAGCCTTCGAACACCGGGGAGCTGTTTTTT | CASSLEPSNTGELFF
TRBJ1-2 | TRBV4-1 | . | . | TGCGCCAGCAGCCAAGAGGAGGGGAGCTATGGCTACACCTTC | CASSQEEGSYGYTF
TRBJ2-1 | TRBV5-5 | . | . | TGTGCCAGCAGAACGCGAAGGGTCAATGAGCAGTTCTTC | CASRTRRVNEQFF
TRBJ1-5 | TRBV5-6 | TRBD1 | few | TGTGCCAGCAGCTCGGGACAGGGGAACCAGCCCCAGCATTTT | CASSSGQGNQPQHF
TRBJ2-7 | TRBV27 | . | . | TGTGCCAGCAGTTTTGACAGGGACTACTACGAGCAGTACTTC | CASSFDRDYYEQYF
TRBJ1-2 | TRBV5-4 | . | . | TGTGCCAGCAGCGACACGAGACAAGGGTTGGGTGGCTACACCTTC | CASSDTRQGLGGYTF
TRBJ1-1 | TRBV29-1 | TRBD1 | once | TGCAGCGTTGAACGGGACAGCAGGACCACTGAAGCTTTCTTT | CSVERDSRTTEAFF
TRBJ2-3 | TRBV5-5 | . | once | TGTGCCAGCAGCTTTACCATCGACGGAGATACGCAGTATTTT | CASSFTIDGDTQYF